Presented here are 3 T cell receptor beta chains from one specimen sequenced in a study of T-cell reconstitution after alpha-beta-depleted transplantation in children. TCRbeta library construction was performed incorporating unique molecular identifiers. From the PCR reads, TCRdb called clonotypes with MiXCR, one entry per CDR3 protein. The sample includes about 980,000 distinct CDR3 sequences, roughly 29% seen only once; the top ten take over 25%. This specimen consisted of PBMCs, mostly from graft donor cells, obtained 360 days after TCRalphabeta/CD19-depleted stem cell transplant. The source is a boy younger than two who had a stem cell transplant for SCID, so the T cells may come from the graft donor.

This clonotype was picked up a small number of times. Here the CDR3 DNA reads TGTGCCAGCAGTGACTGGGGGTCTCCCTCCTACGAGCAGTACTTC. Protein sequence: CASSDWGSPSYEQYF. The V gene is TRBV2, the J gene TRBJ2-7, with D perhaps assigned TRBD1 or TRBD2 (5 bases each). V was shortened by 3 bases and J by 0 bases, with 12 bases between the two germline ends. This CDR3 contains 15 residues. CDR1 is SNHLY and CDR2 is FYNNEI in the germline V gene.

This CDR3 reads CASSPEQGISYEQYF. Written as DNA, the CDR3 is TGTGCCAGCAGCCCTGAACAGGGGATTTCCTACGAGCAGTACTTC. V and J are TRBV9 and TRBJ2-7; TRBD1 aligns across 7 bases. Germline values: CDR1 SGDLS, CDR2 YYNGEE. The CDR3 runs 15 residues. J was trimmed by 1 base and V by 4 bases; bases with no gene match: 8.

The chain couples TRBV7-9 to TRBJ2-7, with unresolved D. Germline assignment: CDR1 SEHNR and CDR2 FQNEAQ (reference sequence). The CDR3 is made up of 12 amino acids. V shed 2 bases and J shed 7 bases, with 9 bases lying between them. CDR3 bases: TGTGCCAGCAGCTTATGGAGCCAGGAGCAGTACTTC. It translates to CASSLWSQEQYF.